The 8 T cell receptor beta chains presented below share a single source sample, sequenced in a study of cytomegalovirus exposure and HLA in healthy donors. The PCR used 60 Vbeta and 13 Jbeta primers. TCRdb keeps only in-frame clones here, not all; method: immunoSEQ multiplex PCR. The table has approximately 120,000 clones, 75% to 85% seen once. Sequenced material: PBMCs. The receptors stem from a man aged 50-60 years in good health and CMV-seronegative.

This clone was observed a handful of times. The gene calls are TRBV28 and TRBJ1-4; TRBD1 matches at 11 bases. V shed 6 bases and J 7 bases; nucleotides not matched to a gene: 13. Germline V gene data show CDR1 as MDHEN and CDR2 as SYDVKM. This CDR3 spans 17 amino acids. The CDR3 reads CASSLLGQGAFREKLFF. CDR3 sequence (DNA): TGTGCCAGCAGCCTTCTCGGACAGGGGGCTTTTCGTGAAAAACTGTTTTTT.

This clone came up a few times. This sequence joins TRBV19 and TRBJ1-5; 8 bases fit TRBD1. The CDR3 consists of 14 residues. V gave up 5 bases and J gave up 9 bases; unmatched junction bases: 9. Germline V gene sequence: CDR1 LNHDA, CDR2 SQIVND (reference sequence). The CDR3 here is CASSPDRGLRPQHF. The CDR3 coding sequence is TGTGCCAGTAGTCCCGACAGGGGTTTAAGGCCCCAGCATTTT. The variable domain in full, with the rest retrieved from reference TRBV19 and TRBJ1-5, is DGGITQSPKYLFRKEGQNVTLSCEQNLNHDAMYWYRQDPGQGLRLIYYSQIVNDFQKGDIAEGYSVSREKKESFPLTVTSAQKNPTAFYLCASSPDRGLRPQHFGDGTRLSIL.

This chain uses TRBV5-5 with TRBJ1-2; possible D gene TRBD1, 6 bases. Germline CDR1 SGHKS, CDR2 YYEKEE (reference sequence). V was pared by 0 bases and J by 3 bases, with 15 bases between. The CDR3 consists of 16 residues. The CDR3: CASSLAPAGVDYGYTF. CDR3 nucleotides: TGTGCCAGCAGCTTGGCCCCAGCAGGGGTTGACTATGGCTACACCTTC.

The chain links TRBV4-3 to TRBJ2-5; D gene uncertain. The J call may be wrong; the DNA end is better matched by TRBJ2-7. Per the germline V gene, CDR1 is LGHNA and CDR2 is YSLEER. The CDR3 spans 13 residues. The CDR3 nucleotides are TGCGCCAGCAGCCATTTTATCTCCTACGAGCAGTACTTC. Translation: CASSHFISYEQYF.

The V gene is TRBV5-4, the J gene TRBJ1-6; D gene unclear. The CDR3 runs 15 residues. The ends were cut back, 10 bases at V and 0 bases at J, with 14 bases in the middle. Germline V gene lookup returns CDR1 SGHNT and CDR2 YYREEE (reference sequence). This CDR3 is CAGFDGLSYNSPLHF. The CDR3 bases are TGTGCCGGATTCGACGGACTCTCCTATAATTCACCCCTCCACTTT.

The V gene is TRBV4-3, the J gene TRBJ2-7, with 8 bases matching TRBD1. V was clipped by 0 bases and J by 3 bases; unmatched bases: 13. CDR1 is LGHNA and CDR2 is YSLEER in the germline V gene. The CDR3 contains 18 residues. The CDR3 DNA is TGCGCCAGCAGCCAAGAAGGGCCGACAGGGGACCCCTTCTACGAGCAGTACTTC. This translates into CASSQEGPTGDPFYEQYF.

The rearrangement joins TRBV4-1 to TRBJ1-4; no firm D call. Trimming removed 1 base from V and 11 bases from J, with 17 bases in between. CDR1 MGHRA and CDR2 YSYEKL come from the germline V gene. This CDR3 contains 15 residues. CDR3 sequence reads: CASSQGDLGGRKLFF. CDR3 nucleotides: TGCGCCAGCAGCCAAGGGGATCTCGGTGGGAGGAAACTGTTTTTT.

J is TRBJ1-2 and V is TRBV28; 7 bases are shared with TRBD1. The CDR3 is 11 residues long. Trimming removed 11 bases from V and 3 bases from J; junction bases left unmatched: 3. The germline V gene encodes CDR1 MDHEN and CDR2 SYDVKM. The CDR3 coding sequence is TGTGCCCTCACAGGGGACTATGGCTACACCTTC. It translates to CALTGDYGYTF.